Listed below are T cell receptor beta chains from one sample, sequenced in a study of T cells in Graves' hyperthyroidism and ophthalmopathy. TCRdb re-analysed the multiplex PCR reads in MiXCR, keeping a single row per CDR3 protein. Found here are approximately 870,000 distinct CDR3 sequences, roughly 40% of them singletons; the top ten hold 8% to 9%. The sample taken for sequencing was blood. The receptor set was obtained from a man younger than 35 with Graves' hyperthyroidism. Each CDR3 is given with its conserved first and last residue. D genes are given only for firm matches. Some rows mark clone size as missing; the rest say once, few, many or name a class of expanded clone.

>15|once|TRBJ2-7|TRBV25-1|TRBD2
TGTGCCAGCAGTTACATAACGGGGGGGGCCTACGAGCAGTACTTC
CASSYITGGAYEQYF
>13|few|TRBJ1-2|TRBV7-3|NA
TGTGCCAGCAGCTCCGCCCCAGGGGATGGCTACACCTTC
CASSSAPGDGYTF
>16|NA|TRBJ1-6|TRBV20-1|NA
TGCAGTGCTAGATCGTTTACCGGGACCGCTAATTCACCCCTCCACTTT
CSARSFTGTANSPLHF
>15|NA|TRBJ1-5|TRBV7-9|TRBD1
TGTGCCAGCAGCCATCCCGGGACAGTCAATCAGCCCCAGCATTTT
CASSHPGTVNQPQHF
>14|few|TRBJ1-2|TRBV12-3/TRBV12-4|NA
TGTGCCAGCAGCTCCAGCGGGGTAGGATATGGCTACACCTTC
CASSSSGVGYGYTF
>11|NA|TRBJ2-7|TRBV10-3|NA
TGTGCCATCAGTGACATCGACGAGCAGTACTTC
CAISDIDEQYF
>14|many|TRBJ1-2|TRBV7-9|NA
TGTGCCAGCAGCTCCACGGCGGGGGGCAATGGCTACACCTTC
CASSSTAGGNGYTF
>15|many|TRBJ1-6|TRBV20-1|TRBD1
TGCAGTGCACCGGACAGGGGATCGTCTAATTCACCCCTCCACTTT
CSAPDRGSSNSPLHF
>14|many|TRBJ2-7|TRBV29-1|NA
TGCAGCGTCCTGACAGTTGGAGCTTCCTACGAGCAGTACTTC
CSVLTVGASYEQYF
>12|NA|TRBJ1-2|TRBV19|NA
TGTGCCAGTAGAGAGACTAACTATGGCTACACCTTC
CASRETNYGYTF
>11|many|TRBJ1-2|TRBV20-1|TRBD1
TGCAGTGCTTACCAGGACAGGCATCCAACCTTC
CSAYQDRHPTF
>14|few|TRBJ2-5|TRBV9|NA
TGTGCCAGCAGCGTAGATCCGGGGAAAGAGACCCAGTACTTC
CASSVDPGKETQYF
>14|NA|TRBJ1-6|TRBV7-2|NA
TGTGCCAGCAGCTTTTCCAGGGACAATTCACCCCTCCACTTT
CASSFSRDNSPLHF
>13|few|TRBJ1-1|TRBV6-5|NA
TGTGCCAGCAGGGCGACAGGCCCCACTGAAGCTTTCTTT
CASRATGPTEAFF
>14|once|TRBJ1-4|TRBV9|NA
TGTGCCAGCAGCGCCGGGCGCCTCGTTGAAAAACTGTTTTTT
CASSAGRLVEKLFF
>13|NA|TRBJ2-7|TRBV27|TRBD2
TGTGCCAGCGCCCTAGCGGGTCCTTACGAGCAGTACTTC
CASALAGPYEQYF
>12|NA|TRBJ2-6|TRBV29-1|TRBD1
TGCAGCGTTGGGACAGGGGACTACGTCCTGACTTTC
CSVGTGDYVLTF
>18|NA|TRBJ1-5|TRBV15|TRBD1
TGTGCCACCAGCAGTGCGGGACAGGGGGCGCGGGGCAATCAGCCCCAGCATTTT
CATSSAGQGARGNQPQHF
>15|NA|TRBJ1-6|TRBV6-5|TRBD1
TGTGCCAGCAGGGGGACAGGAGGCAATAATTCACCCCTCCACTTT
CASRGTGGNNSPLHF
>11|once|TRBJ1-1|TRBV7-6|NA
TGTGCCAGCATTTCCGGCACTGAAGCTTTCTTT
CASISGTEAFF
>17|few|TRBJ2-5|TRBV7-3|TRBD2
TGTGCCAGCAGCTCGGGACTAGCGGGAGGCCTCCAAGAGACCCAGTACTTC
CASSSGLAGGLQETQYF
>15|NA|TRBJ1-3|TRBV10-3|NA
TGTGCCATCAGGGGAGATACAGGGACGGTGAACACCATATATTTT
CAIRGDTGTVNTIYF
>12|NA|TRBJ2-6|TRBV29-1|TRBD1
TGCAGCGTTGGGACAGGGGTCAACGTCCTGACTTTC
CSVGTGVNVLTF
>13|NA|TRBJ1-2|TRBV15|NA
TGTGCCACCAGCAGTCAGGGCCCCTATGGCTACACCTTC
CATSSQGPYGYTF
>15|NA|TRBJ2-7|TRBV7-2|NA
TGTGACAGCAGCTTAGAGGGACTGTATAACTACGAGCAGTACTTC
CDSSLEGLYNYEQYF
>14|NA|TRBJ2-7|TRBV6-1|TRBD2
TGTGCCAGCAGCCCAGCGGGACTACACTACGAGCAGTACTTC
CASSPAGLHYEQYF
>15|NA|TRBJ2-5|TRBV7-8|NA
TGTGCCAGCAGCTGCAGGGGGGCGGTGATGGAGACCCAGTACTTC
CASSCRGAVMETQYF
>14|few|TRBJ2-5|TRBV5-1|NA
TGCGCCAGCAGCTTGGAAGGCAGTTCCGAGACCCAGTACTTC
CASSLEGSSETQYF
>14|NA|TRBJ1-1|TRBV29-1|NA
TGCAGCTTAGGGGCAGGACTCATGAACACTGAAGCTTTCTTT
CSLGAGLMNTEAFF
>15|many|TRBJ1-3|TRBV7-6|NA
TGTGCCAGCAGCTTTTCCTGGGGGCCAGGAAACACCATATATTTT
CASSFSWGPGNTIYF
>13|many|TRBJ2-7|TRBV20-1|TRBD2
TGCAGTGCTAAAGCGGGAGGGATCAACGAGCAGTACTTC
CSAKAGGINEQYF
>16|NA|TRBJ2-5|TRBV29-1|TRBD2
TGCAGCGTTGTACCCTTAATACTAGCGGACCAAGAGACCCAGTACTTC
CSVVPLILADQETQYF
>13|few|TRBJ2-1|TRBV5-4|NA
TGTGCCAGCAGCTGGGGGGCTCCGAATGAGCAGTTCTTC
CASSWGAPNEQFF
>14|NA|TRBJ1-5|TRBV3-1|NA
TGTGCCAGCAGCCAAGGGGTAGTGAACCAGCCCCAGCATTTT
CASSQGVVNQPQHF
>13|many|TRBJ1-4|TRBV2|TRBD1
TGTGCCAGCAGTGAACAGGGGGGAGAAAAACTGTTTTTT
CASSEQGGEKLFF
>13|NA|TRBJ2-3|TRBV29-1|TRBD2
TGCAGCGTAAGTGGGAGGGCCGCAGATACGCAGTATTTT
CSVSGRAADTQYF
>13|NA|TRBJ1-1|TRBV19|TRBD1
TGTGCCAGTAGTGTCAGGGGGCCGGCTAAAGCTTTCTTT
CASSVRGPAKAFF
>15|few|TRBJ2-7|TRBV12-3/TRBV12-4|TRBD1
TGTGCCAGCAGTCCTAAACAGGGGATCGTCGACGAGCAGTACTTC
CASSPKQGIVDEQYF
>13|NA|TRBJ1-1|TRBV4-1|NA
TGCGCCAGCAGCCAGGACAGCCTGGGGAAAGCTTTCTTT
CASSQDSLGKAFF
>11|few|TRBJ2-3|TRBV19|NA
TGTGCCAGTAGTATTGGGCAGCTGCAGTATTTT
CASSIGQLQYF
>11|NA|TRBJ1-6|TRBV25-1|NA
TGTGCTAGAGAAGGGTATAGACCCCTCCACTTT
CAREGYRPLHF
>13|few|TRBJ2-5|TRBV5-1|NA
TGCGCCAGCATGGGGGCTAATCAAGAGACCCAGTACTTC
CASMGANQETQYF
>14|NA|TRBJ2-5|TRBV19|TRBD2
TGTGCCAGTAGTATAATCGGGGGGTCGGAGACCCAGTACTTC
CASSIIGGSETQYF
>13|NA|TRBJ1-1|TRBV12-3/TRBV12-4|NA
TGTGCCAGCAGTTTCGAGATGGACACTGAAGCTTTCTTT
CASSFEMDTEAFF
>15|NA|TRBJ2-7|TRBV7-9|TRBD2
TGTGCCAGCAGCAAGACTAGCGGTTCTCCCTACGAGCAGTACTTC
CASSKTSGSPYEQYF